Listed below are T cell receptor beta chains from one sample, sequenced in a study of T cells in Graves' hyperthyroidism and ophthalmopathy. TCRdb reprocessed the multiplex PCR reads via MiXCR and lists one record per CDR3 protein. Of a few hundred thousand distinct CDR3 sequences listed, 20% are singletons. The sample was blood. The receptors were sampled from a man between 18 and 29 years old with Graves' hyperthyroidism. CDR3s include the opening cysteine and the closing phenylalanine or tryptophan.

>TRBV6-1|TRBJ1-5
CASGIGDQPQHF
>TRBV5-5|TRBJ2-4
CASSSSGLRTKNIQYF
>TRBV13|TRBJ2-7
CASSRVFYEQYF
>TRBV6-5|TRBJ1-1
CASSYDAWGTEAFF
>TRBV6-2/TRBV6-3|TRBJ2-7
CASSPRDGGDEQYF
>TRBV12-5|TRBJ2-5
CASGHNRGQETQYF
>TRBV12-3/TRBV12-4|TRBJ2-7
CASSKGQGPYEQYF
>TRBV19|TRBJ1-2
CASSLGVGAYGYTF
>TRBV29-1|TRBJ2-5
CSMGQQETQYF
>TRBV19|TRBJ1-2
CASSMGSNYGYTF
>TRBV27|TRBJ2-3
CASSSSTGGFDTQYF
>TRBV4-2|TRBJ2-7
CASSQGLAGDYEQYF
>TRBV6-1|TRBJ1-1
CASSESNGVAFF
>TRBV4-1|TRBJ2-7
CASSPPQGWEQYF
>TRBV27|TRBJ2-7
CASSLPGLHIYEQYF
>TRBV12-3/TRBV12-4|TRBJ2-5
CASSLANQGQETQYF
>TRBV28|TRBJ2-2
CASRRTDLNTGELSF
>TRBV7-8|TRBJ1-2
CASSSSGWQGVYGYTF
>TRBV28|TRBJ2-5
CASMGLTQETQYF
>TRBV7-2|TRBJ1-5
CASSIRQGSGSQHF
>TRBV28|TRBJ1-2
CASSWGTGLDGYTF
>TRBV5-5|TRBJ1-3
CASSFGLENTIYF
>TRBV12-3/TRBV12-4|TRBJ1-1
CASTSPGTEAFF
>TRBV20-1|TRBJ2-3
CSAPGRNTDTQYF
>TRBV6-2/TRBV6-3|TRBJ1-2
CASRPDRAPGYTF
>TRBV20-1|TRBJ1-3
CSASGRGGNTIYF
>TRBV28|TRBJ1-1
CASSRQGETEAFF
>TRBV5-1|TRBJ2-5
CASRLTGTGGRETQYF
>TRBV30|TRBJ1-5
CAWSTNRDQPQHF